These 30 T cell receptor beta chains originate from one sample sequenced in a study of technical replicates of blood from a few donors. Generated by immunoSEQ multiplex PCR, the TCRdb table keeps only in-frame clones and is missing some. The sample consists of 85,000 to 90,000 clones, roughly 90% of them appearing once. Sequencing was done on a sample of T cells isolated from PBMCs. These receptors were obtained from a human donor in good health.

The chain has TRBV5-1 and TRBJ1-4; 7 bases are a match to TRBD1. Per the germline V gene, CDR1 is SGHRS and CDR2 is YFSETQ. The CDR3 totals 14 residues. Trimming cost V 4 bases and J 8 bases; bases outside gene matches: 8. The CDR3 nucleotides read TGCGCCAGCAGCGCTGGACAGGCGGGGGAAAAACTGTTTTTT. Its protein is CASSAGQAGEKLFF.

CDR3 in DNA: TGTGCCAGCAGCTTGCCGTCTACGAGCGGGAAGATGACCCAGTACTTC. Amino acid sequence: CASSLPSTSGKMTQYF. V is TRBV5-4 and J is TRBJ2-5; 7 bases map to TRBD2. Germline loops: CDR1 SGHNT, CDR2 YYREEE (reference sequence). Trimming cost V 1 base and J 7 bases; bases outside gene matches: 13. CDR3 size: 16 residues.

V is TRBV28 and J is TRBJ2-3; 11 nucleotides align to TRBD2. This CDR3 region has 16 residues. Trimming cost V 6 bases and J 5 bases; bases outside gene matches: 10. Germline V gives CDR1 MDHEN, CDR2 SYDVKM. The CDR3 DNA reads TGTGCCAGCAGGGGTAGCGGGAGGGCCCAGGTAGATACGCAGTATTTT. Translation gives CASRGSGRAQVDTQYF.

The V gene is TRBV13, the J gene TRBJ2-1; tentative D call: TRBD2 (5 bases). CDR3 size: 14 residues. Germline CDR1 and CDR2: PRHDT and FYEKMQ (reference sequence). Trimming cost V 5 bases and J 6 bases, with 14 bases left between them. The CDR3 nucleotides are TGTGCCAGCAGCCCCCGGGGAAGCTTCAATGAGCAGTTCTTC. Translating it yields CASSPRGSFNEQFF.

V gene TRBV5-5 combines with J gene TRBJ1-4, with D unresolved. V lost 4 bases, J lost 8 bases, and 9 bases lay in between. There are 12 residues in the CDR3. Germline lookup yields CDR1 SGHKS and CDR2 YYEKEE (reference sequence). CDR3 in amino acids: CASSHYGEKLFF. CDR3 nucleotide sequence: TGTGCCAGCAGCCACTATGGGGAAAAACTGTTTTTT.

The V call is TRBV6-5, the J call TRBJ2-1; 7 bases line up with TRBD1. Germline assignment: CDR1 MNHEY and CDR2 SVGAGI. V gave up 2 bases and J gave up 3 bases; unmatched junction bases: 4. The CDR3 extends over 15 amino acids. CDR3 residues: CASSYRDSFYNEQFF. The CDR3 DNA sequence: TGTGCCAGCAGTTACCGGGACAGCTTCTACAATGAGCAGTTCTTC.

The V and J genes are TRBV2 and TRBJ2-5; D is unresolved. This CDR3 is built from 14 residues. CDR1 is SNHLY and CDR2 is FYNNEI in the germline V gene. Trimming took off 2 bases at V and 5 bases at J, with 12 bases between the two ends. For the CDR3, the DNA is TGTGCCAGCAGTGAAAGTCTAGTTTTTGAGACCCAGTACTTC. The encoded protein is CASSESLVFETQYF.

The chain recombines TRBV6-5 with TRBJ2-3; 9 nucleotides agree with TRBD2. V lost 6 bases to trimming and J lost 4 bases; unmatched junction nucleotides: 8. CDR3 length: 15 amino acids. The germline CDR1 and CDR2 sequences are MNHEY and SVGAGI. CDR3 sequence (DNA): TGTGCCAGCAGCTGGGGCGGGAGGGACGCAGATACGCAGTATTTT. This encodes CASSWGGRDADTQYF.

The rearrangement joins TRBV4-1 to TRBJ1-1; no clear D gene. Germline CDR1 is MGHRA and CDR2 is YSYEKL. The V end lost 1 base, the J end lost 11 bases, and 8 bases lay between the germline ends. This CDR3 spans 11 amino acids. Here the CDR3 DNA reads TGCGCCAGCAGCCAAGCGGCCGGGGCTTTCTTT. Encoded protein: CASSQAAGAFF.

This chain links TRBV5-1 with TRBJ1-3, with 7 bases matching TRBD1. Germline loops: CDR1 SGHRS, CDR2 YFSETQ. The CDR3 contains 14 residues. V lost 2 bases and J lost 4; bases outside the gene matches: 3. CDR3 protein: CASSLQGKGNTIYF. CDR3 nucleotides: TGCGCCAGCAGCTTACAGGGGAAGGGAAACACCATATATTTT.

This chain links TRBV5-1 with TRBJ1-2; D ambiguous. V was trimmed by 5 bases and J by 6 bases, leaving 14 bases between them. Germline V gene sequence: CDR1 SGHRS, CDR2 YFSETQ. The CDR3 length is 13 residues. The CDR3 reads CASRTEPSNGYTF. The CDR3 DNA sequence: TGCGCCAGCAGAACAGAACCCTCTAATGGCTACACCTTC.

This rearrangement joins TRBV6-1 to TRBJ2-1; the D is unclear. This CDR3 contains 14 residues. CDR1 and CDR2 from the germline V gene are MNHNS and SASEGT. V lost 5 bases and J lost 8, with 16 bases in between. This chain's CDR3 is CASSSPPDRDEQFF. CDR3 DNA: TGTGCCAGCAGTAGCCCCCCCGATCGAGATGAGCAGTTCTTC.

This chain joins TRBV10-3 and TRBJ2-7; TRBD1 aligns across 9 bases. V lost 0 bases to trimming and J lost 4 bases; unmatched junction nucleotides: 7. The germline V gene encodes CDR1 ENHRY and CDR2 SYGVKD. This CDR3 spans 16 amino acids. The CDR3 loop is CAISESSRDRAYEQYF. The CDR3 DNA is TGTGCCATCAGTGAGTCTTCCCGGGACAGGGCTTACGAGCAGTACTTC.

The rearrangement joins TRBV5-1 to TRBJ2-1; TRBD2 matches at 8 bases. The CDR3 has 14 residues. The germline gives CDR1 SGHRS, CDR2 YFSETQ. V dropped 0 bases and J dropped 10; count of bases not matched to a gene: 6. The CDR3 protein is CASSLAELAGEQFF. CDR3 sequence (DNA): TGCGCCAGCAGCTTGGCCGAGTTAGCGGGAGAGCAGTTCTTC.

This sequence joins TRBV11-3 and TRBJ2-1, with D possibly being TRBD1 (5 bases). The CDR3 loop spans 16 amino acids. The germline V and J ends were trimmed by 5 bases and 4 bases, with 18 bases remaining between them. The germline V gene has CDR1 SGHNT and CDR2 YENEEA. CDR3 region: CASSPTGLPPYNEQFF. For the CDR3, the DNA is TGTGCCAGCAGCCCAACAGGCCTTCCCCCTTACAATGAGCAGTTCTTC.

The CDR3 protein is CASSFHFMTDPGNTIYF. The CDR3 DNA reads TGTGCCAGCAGCTTCCACTTTATGACAGATCCTGGAAACACCATATATTTT. The genes are TRBV7-9 and TRBJ1-3; TRBD1 is a possible D gene (5 bases). V shed 3 bases and J shed 2 bases, with 17 bases lying between them. CDR1 is SEHNR, CDR2 FQNEAQ, per germline (reference sequence). This CDR3 has 17 residues.

The V gene is TRBV5-1, the J gene TRBJ2-2; 7 bases fit TRBD1. Germline values: CDR1 SGHRS, CDR2 YFSETQ. With V trimmed by 3 bases and J by 0 bases, 5 bases remained unmatched. The length of the CDR3 is 16 residues. The CDR3 sequence: CASSSTGFTNTGELFF. DNA for the CDR3: TGCGCCAGCAGCTCGACAGGGTTCACGAACACCGGGGAGCTGTTTTTT.

V gene TRBV7-3 combines with J gene TRBJ2-3; the match to TRBD2 covers 10 bases. This CDR3 region has 15 residues. The trim removed 6 bases at V and 2 bases at J, leaving 5 bases unmatched. The germline V gene has CDR1 SGHTA and CDR2 FQGTGA. The CDR3 coding sequence is TGTGCCAGCAGGAGCGGGGGGGCCGCCACAGATACGCAGTATTTT. Encoded protein: CASRSGGAATDTQYF.

This chain joins TRBV28 and TRBJ2-6; 11 nucleotides line up with TRBD1. The CDR3 consists of 18 residues. The junction had 6 bases not matched to a gene; V was cut back by 4 bases and J by 1 base. CDR1 and CDR2 from the germline V gene are MDHEN and SYDVKM. In nucleotides, the CDR3 is TGTGCCAGCAGTTCGGGACAGGGGGGCCTATCTGGGGCCAACGTCCTGACTTTC. Its translation is CASSSGQGGLSGANVLTF.

This chain links TRBV7-8 with TRBJ2-7, with 8 positions matching TRBD1. Germline V gene data show CDR1 as SGHVS and CDR2 as FQNEAQ. Trimming cost V 2 bases and J 6 bases; bases outside gene matches: 6. This CDR3 has 14 residues. The chain's CDR3 is CASSLIQGASEQYF. The CDR3 DNA follows: TGTGCCAGCAGCTTAATTCAGGGGGCAAGCGAGCAGTACTTC. Drawing the rest from reference TRBV7-8 and TRBJ2-7, the complete variable domain is GAGVSQSPRYKVAKRGQDVALRCDPISGHVSLFWYQQALGQGPEFLTYFQNEAQLDKSGLPSDRFFAERPEGSVSTLKIQRTQQEDSAVYLCASSLIQGASEQYFGPGTRLTVT.

CDR3 region: CASSMDRVPYGYTF. CDR3 DNA: TGTGCCAGTAGTATGGACAGGGTGCCCTATGGCTACACCTTC. The chain combines TRBV19 with TRBJ1-2; 8 bases fit TRBD1. V trimming: 3 bases; J trimming: 4 bases; junction bases outside the gene matches: 4. Per the germline V gene, CDR1 is LNHDA and CDR2 is SQIVND (reference sequence). The CDR3 runs to 14 residues.

V and J are TRBV19 and TRBJ1-1, with D unresolved. Germline CDR1 is LNHDA and CDR2 is SQIVND (reference sequence). The CDR3 is 13 residues long. Trimming pared 5 bases from V and 3 bases from J, leaving 10 bases between. The CDR3 reads CASSESAYTEAFF. Written as DNA, the CDR3 is TGTGCCAGTAGTGAATCAGCGTACACTGAAGCTTTCTTT.

CDR3 amino acids: CAKQSSGSGNEQFF. CDR3 nucleotide sequence: TGTGCCAAACAATCTAGCGGGAGTGGCAATGAGCAGTTCTTC. V is TRBV30 and J is TRBJ2-1, with 10 bases matching TRBD2. Germline assignment: CDR1 GTSNPN and CDR2 SVGIG (reference sequence). The CDR3 consists of 14 residues. With 8 bases clipped from V and 6 bases from J, the junction kept 10 bases outside the gene matches.

The chain recombines TRBV5-4 with TRBJ2-7; no definite D call. V gave up 0 bases and J gave up 3 bases, with 7 bases separating them. The CDR3 has 13 amino acids. CDR1 and CDR2 (germline): SGHNT, YYREEE (reference sequence). CDR3 nucleotide sequence: TGTGCCAGCAGCTTGGATTTAGACTACGAGCAGTACTTC. The encoded protein is CASSLDLDYEQYF. Full variable domain (remainder filled in from reference TRBV5-4 and TRBJ2-7): ETGVTQSPTHLIKTRGQQVTLRCSSQSGHNTVSWYQQALGQGPQFIFQYYREEENGRGNFPPRFSGLQFPNYSSELNVNALELDDSALYLCASSLDLDYEQYFGPGTRLTVT.

The chain joins TRBV5-1 to TRBJ1-2, with D possibly being TRBD1 (5 bases). Germline V gene sequence: CDR1 SGHRS, CDR2 YFSETQ. This CDR3 spans 12 amino acids. With 5 bases removed from V and 12 bases from J, the gap between germline ends came to 17 bases. In nucleotides, the CDR3 is TGCGCCAGCAGGGGAGGGGCCGCCCCGGACACCTTC. Translating it yields CASRGGAAPDTF.

The gene calls are TRBV10-2 and TRBJ2-5, with 9 bases aligning to TRBD2. Losses at the gene ends were 6 bases for V and 5 bases for J; bases not matched to a gene: 7. The CDR3 sequence is 14 residues long. The V gene's germline CDR1 is WSHSY and CDR2 SAAADI. The CDR3 is CASSPGTSRETQYF. The CDR3 nucleotides are TGCGCCAGCAGCCCGGGGACTAGCCGTGAGACCCAGTACTTC.

V is TRBV23-1 and J is TRBJ2-7, with D perhaps matching TRBD1 (6 bases). TRBV23-1 is sorted into the ORF group, with uncertain function. Trimming took 7 bases from V and 13 from J, leaving 26 bases between them. The CDR3 covers 14 residues. The CDR3 coding sequence is TGCGCCAGCAACCCTCTGGCCGGGACACCACACAGCTACTTC. Protein: CASNPLAGTPHSYF.

V usage is TRBV12-5 and J usage is TRBJ2-5; TRBD2 matches at 10 bases. CDR1 is LGHNT and CDR2 is FRNRAP in the germline V gene. J lost 5 bases, V lost 0 bases, and 18 bases had no gene match. The CDR3 totals 20 residues. The CDR3 sequence is CASGLVIGASGSFSEETQYF. DNA of the CDR3: TGTGCTAGTGGTTTGGTAATAGGGGCTAGCGGGAGCTTTTCAGAGGAGACCCAGTACTTC.

The chain joins TRBV2 to TRBJ1-4; D call uncertain. The CDR3 has 14 amino acids. Trimming pared 2 bases from V and 5 bases from J, leaving 9 bases between. CDR1 SNHLY and CDR2 FYNNEI come from the germline V gene. DNA for the CDR3: TGTGCCAGCAGTGAAAGACAAATCAATGAAAAACTGTTTTTT. Residues: CASSERQINEKLFF. The full variable domain, completed using reference TRBV2 and TRBJ1-4, is EPEVTQTPSHQVTQMGQEVILRCVPISNHLYFYWYRQILGQKVEFLVSFYNNEISEKSEIFDDQFSVERPDGSNFTLKIRSTKLEDSAMYFCASSERQINEKLFFGSGTQLSVL.

This clone is a singleton in its sample. The gene calls are TRBV6-5 and TRBJ2-3, with 7 bases matching TRBD1. V trimming: 5 bases; J trimming: 0 bases; junction bases outside the gene matches: 5. The germline CDR1 and CDR2 sequences are MNHEY and SVGAGI. The CDR3 is 15 amino acids. CDR3 region: CASSPGQVSTDTQYF. CDR3 DNA: TGTGCCAGCAGTCCTGGACAGGTCAGCACAGATACGCAGTATTTT.